The rows below give T cell receptor beta chains drawn from one sample of a study of B cell selection in AIRE deficiency. Using immunoSEQ multiplex PCR, the repertoire was profiled, and TCRdb retains in-frame clones only, with some absent. The sample lists around 23,000 clones, roughly 95% occurring once. The sequenced sample consisted of CD4+CD127+ conventional T cells sorted from PBMCs. All receptors come from a human donor in good health. CDR3s include the opening cysteine and the closing phenylalanine or tryptophan. Fields, in order: D gene, clone size, J gene, V gene, CDR3 protein, CDR3 DNA. The D gene is left open where the match is weak. The listing skips clone size in some rows; elsewhere it reads once, few, many or a size class.

>.|.|TRBJ2-1|TRBV6-1
CASSDQGGNEQFF
TGTGCCAGCAGTGACCAGGGGGGGAATGAGCAGTTCTTC
>.|.|TRBJ1-3|TRBV19
CASSIGGSSGNTIYF
TGTGCCAGTAGTATCGGGGGCAGCTCTGGAAACACCATATATTTT
>TRBD2|.|TRBJ2-7|TRBV7-2
CASSLSSSGGSYEQYF
TGTGCCAGCAGCTTAAGCTCTAGCGGGGGATCCTACGAGCAGTACTTC
>.|.|TRBJ2-7|TRBV10-3
CAISESPDHQGRYEQYF
TGTGCCATCAGTGAGTCACCTGACCACCAAGGGCGCTACGAGCAGTACTTC
>.|.|TRBJ1-2|TRBV4-2
CASSQGLGRANYGYTF
TGTGCCAGCAGCCAAGGTCTAGGCAGGGCTAACTATGGCTACACCTTC
>.|.|TRBJ2-2|TRBV15
CATSNWVRNTGELFF
TGTGCCACCAGCAACTGGGTCCGCAACACCGGGGAGCTGTTTTTT
>.|.|TRBJ1-3|TRBV18
CASSEETGSSGNTIYF
TGTGCCAGCTCCGAGGAGACGGGGAGCTCTGGAAACACCATATATTTT
>.|.|TRBJ2-7|TRBV5-1
CASSLELPDEQYF
TGCGCCAGCAGCTTGGAGTTACCGGACGAGCAGTACTTC
>TRBD2|.|TRBJ2-1|TRBV19
CASRTSGGHSYNEQFF
TGTGCCAGTAGGACCTCGGGGGGGCACTCCTACAATGAGCAGTTCTTC
>TRBD1|.|TRBJ2-2|TRBV19
CASRVQGAVGELFF
TGTGCCAGTAGGGTACAGGGGGCAGTCGGGGAGCTGTTTTTT
>.|.|TRBJ1-1|TRBV6-1
CASRETGVNTEAFF
TGTGCCAGCAGGGAGACAGGTGTGAACACTGAAGCTTTCTTT
>TRBD2|once|TRBJ2-7|TRBV7-2
CASSSMGLAPYEQYF
TGTGCCAGCAGCTCAATGGGACTAGCGCCCTACGAGCAGTACTTC
>.|.|TRBJ2-4|TRBV29-1
CSVLDYKNIQYF
TGCAGCGTTCTTGACTACAAAAACATTCAGTACTTC
>TRBD2|once|TRBJ2-3|TRBV2
CASSRPFLQRGSTDTQYF
TGTGCCAGCAGTAGACCCTTTCTACAGCGGGGGAGCACAGATACGCAGTATTTT
>.|once|TRBJ1-1|TRBV27
CASSLSRTANTEAFF
TGTGCCAGCAGTTTATCCCGGACAGCCAACACTGAAGCTTTCTTT
>.|.|TRBJ2-7|TRBV6-1
CAISESLPGGRYEQYF
TGTGCCATCAGTGAGTCTTTACCCGGGGGCCGGTACGAGCAGTACTTC
>.|.|TRBJ2-7|TRBV5-1
CASSLEQHAYEQYF
TGCGCCAGCAGCTTGGAGCAGCACGCCTACGAGCAGTACTTC
>.|.|TRBJ2-7|TRBV7-3
CASSSRDGPYEQYF
TGTGCCAGCAGCTCGCGGGACGGACCCTACGAGCAGTACTTC
>.|.|TRBJ2-6|TRBV2
CASSVFSGANVLTF
TGTGCCAGCAGTGTGTTCTCTGGGGCCAACGTCCTGACTTTC
>.|once|TRBJ2-5|TRBV10-1
CASSETGTETQYF
TGCGCCAGCAGTGAGACAGGAACAGAGACCCAGTACTTC
>.|.|TRBJ2-3|TRBV4-1
CASSQNAYTQYF
TGCGCCAGCAGCCAAAATGCCTATACGCAGTATTTT
>.|once|TRBJ1-6|TRBV11-1
CASSFRGQSSYNSPLHF
TGTGCCAGCAGCTTTCGCGGACAGAGCTCCTATAATTCACCCCTCCACTTT
>.|.|TRBJ1-2|TRBV27
CASSFRAGFSYGYTF
TGTGCCAGCAGTTTCAGGGCAGGCTTCTCCTATGGCTACACCTTC
>.|.|TRBJ2-7|TRBV2
CASSVGATPSYEQYF
TGTGCCAGCAGTGTTGGGGCAACTCCCTCCTACGAGCAGTACTTC
>.|.|TRBJ2-2|TRBV16
CASSQSRGTGELFF
TGTGCCAGCAGCCAATCACGGGGCACCGGGGAGCTGTTTTTT
>.|.|TRBJ2-2|TRBV27
CASSFRDTGELFF
TGTGCCAGCAGTTTCCGAGATACCGGGGAGCTGTTTTTT
>.|.|TRBJ2-4|TRBV7-4
CASSLRTGLAKNIQYF
TGTGCCAGCAGCCTCCGGACGGGACTAGCCAAAAACATTCAGTACTTC
>TRBD1|.|TRBJ2-5|TRBV19
CASSITGGGETQYF
TGTGCCAGTAGTATCACAGGGGGCGGGGAGACCCAGTACTTC
>.|.|TRBJ2-5|TRBV11-2
CASSLRLGGHQETQYF
TGTGCCAGCAGCTTAAGGTTAGGGGGTCACCAAGAGACCCAGTACTTC
>TRBD2|.|TRBJ2-5|TRBV5-4
CASRSGSLGETQYF
TGTGCCAGCCGTAGCGGGAGTTTAGGAGAGACCCAGTACTTC
>.|.|TRBJ2-3|TRBV6-6
CASTPGLNLRDTQYF
TGTGCCAGCACTCCTGGACTAAACCTGCGAGATACGCAGTATTTT
>.|.|TRBJ1-1|TRBV5-6
CASSLRRLNTEAFF
TGTGCCAGCAGCTTGCGTAGACTGAACACTGAAGCTTTCTTT
>.|.|TRBJ2-5|TRBV10-3
CAIRDRQIQETQYF
TGTGCCATCAGGGATAGACAGATCCAAGAGACCCAGTACTTC
>.|.|TRBJ2-5|TRBV11-2
CASSPSTGFIRYQETQYF
TGTGCCAGCAGCCCTTCGACGGGATTTATACGGTACCAAGAGACCCAGTACTTC
>.|.|TRBJ2-2|TRBV14
CASSRGVNTGELFF
TGTGCCAGCAGCCGCGGGGTGAACACCGGGGAGCTGTTTTTT
>.|.|TRBJ2-1|TRBV7-9
CASSLLLEQFF
TGTGCCAGCAGCTTACTTCTTGAGCAGTTCTTC
>TRBD1|.|TRBJ1-5|TRBV6-5
CASSLTGAQPQHF
TGTGCCAGCAGCCTGACAGGGGCCCAGCCCCAGCATTTT
>.|.|TRBJ1-6|TRBV11-3
CASTDMVNSPLHF
TGTGCCAGCACCGACATGGTTAATTCACCCCTCCACTTT
>TRBD2|.|TRBJ2-5|TRBV2
CASSAAAGGLETQYF
TGTGCCAGCAGTGCGGCAGCGGGGGGTCTAGAGACCCAGTACTTC
>.|.|TRBJ1-6|TRBV27
CASSSLQSSGNSPLHF
TGTGCCAGCAGTTCTCTCCAGTCCTCCGGTAATTCACCCCTCCACTTT
>.|.|TRBJ2-1|TRBV4-2
CASSQGVYSGPYNEQFF
TGTGCCAGCAGCCAAGGAGTATATAGCGGACCGTACAATGAGCAGTTCTTC
>.|.|TRBJ2-3|TRBV12-5
CASGRRQGGAVDTQYF
TGTGCTAGTGGTCGTAGACAGGGAGGAGCAGTAGATACGCAGTATTTT
>.|.|TRBJ1-2|TRBV10-3
CAISESNRGSYGYTF
TGTGCCATCAGTGAGTCGAATAGAGGCTCCTATGGCTACACCTTC
>.|.|TRBJ2-7|TRBV7-8
CASSLGFGPYEQYF
TGTGCCAGCAGCTTAGGATTCGGACCCTACGAGCAGTACTTC
>.|.|TRBJ2-7|TRBV29-1
CSASRGSYEQYF
TGCAGCGCCTCCCGGGGTTCCTACGAGCAGTACTTC
>.|.|TRBJ1-4|TRBV2
CASSESGPGGWEEKLFF
TGTGCCAGCAGTGAAAGTGGGCCGGGCGGGTGGGAGGAAAAACTGTTTTTT
>TRBD2|.|TRBJ2-1|TRBV5-1
CASSLTAGTDEQFF
TGCGCCAGCAGCTTGACAGCGGGAACGGATGAGCAGTTCTTC
>.|.|TRBJ1-2|TRBV4-2
CASSLPGDHYGYTF
TGTGCCAGCAGCTTGCCGGGAGATCACTATGGCTACACCTTC
>TRBD2|.|TRBJ2-3|TRBV29-1
CSVVWRESIDTQYF
TGCAGCGTTGTCTGGCGGGAGTCGATAGATACGCAGTATTTT
>TRBD2|.|TRBJ2-1|TRBV7-8
CASRETSGPDQQFF
TGTGCCAGCAGGGAGACTAGCGGGCCAGACCAGCAGTTCTTC
>TRBD1|.|TRBJ1-4|TRBV10-1
CASSESGTGKVEKLFF
TGCGCCAGCAGTGAGTCGGGGACAGGGAAGGTTGAAAAACTGTTTTTT
>TRBD2|once|TRBJ2-3|TRBV7-7
CASSLGSGRSTDTQYF
TGTGCTAGCAGCTTGGGTAGCGGGAGGTCGACAGATACGCAGTATTTT
>.|.|TRBJ1-4|TRBV9
CASSAGGDRGEKLFF
TGTGCCAGCAGCGCGGGGGGAGACAGAGGAGAAAAACTGTTTTTT
>.|.|TRBJ2-3|TRBV10-3
CAISESGDTDTQYF
TGTGCCATCAGTGAGTCTGGCGATACAGATACGCAGTATTTT
>.|once|TRBJ1-1|TRBV6-1
CASSGQENTEAFF
TGTGCCAGCAGTGGACAGGAGAACACTGAAGCTTTCTTT
>.|.|TRBJ2-2|TRBV11-2
CASTPTSGSGELFF
TGTGCCAGCACCCCGACCTCCGGTTCTGGGGAGCTGTTTTTT